This T cell receptor (beta chain) was observed in a study of CD8 T cells in ankylosing spondylitis. Study-wide results and limits: Certain motif variants had earlier been reported in reactive arthritis synovial fluid and blood.

CDR1 is SGHTA, CDR2 FQGNSA, per germline. The CDR3 sequence is 13 residues long. V was clipped by 4 bases and J by 3 bases; unmatched bases: 2. MiXCR, applied by TCRdb to the 5' RACE reads, yields one record per CDR3 protein. Among about 110,000 distinct CDR3 sequences listed, approximately 25% were seen once. As concerns this clonotype: What it recognizes is unknown.

The chain uses TRBV7-2 and TRBJ2-7; 8 bases fit TRBD1. The TCR comes from a male donor with ankylosing spondylitis. The sample was synovial fluid, either unsorted or a sorted T cell fraction (not recorded which). CDR3 loop: CASSYDRGYEQYF. The CDR3 bases are TGTGCCAGCAGCTATGACAGGGGCTACGAGCAGTACTTC. Using reference TRBV7-2 and TRBJ2-7 for the parts outside the CDR3, the full variable domain is GAGVSQSPSNKVTEKGKDVELRCDPISGHTALYWYRQSLGQGLEFLIYFQGNSAPDKSGLPSDRFSAERTGGSVSTLTIQRTQQEDSAVYLCASSYDRGYEQYFGPGTRLTVT.